The clone carrying this TCR beta chain was seen repeatedly, ten times or more. With MiXCR, TCRdb called clones anew from the PCR reads. Of roughly 32,000 clones in the sample, roughly 7.1% were seen once. These data are taken from a study of metastatic and nonmetastatic thyroid tumors. The CDR3 runs 16 residues. CDR1 is SGHRS and CDR2 is YFSETQ in the germline V gene. Trimming cost V 4 bases and J 7 bases; bases outside gene matches: 12. No treatment of any kind had been given to any patient before thyroid surgery. The sequencing sample was made of blood. The receptor comes from a female donor with papillary thyroid cancer or a benign thyroid nodule (not recorded which). Some clones in this sample may be carry-over from other donors' samples. This rearrangement joins TRBV5-1 to TRBJ2-5; 11 bases agree with TRBD2. This CDR3 is CASSPGLAALSWTQYF. The CDR3 bases are TGCGCCAGCAGCCCGGGACTAGCGGCGTTATCTTGGACCCAGTACTTC.